These T cell receptor beta chains were read from a single sample in a study of cytomegalovirus exposure and HLA in healthy donors. This table comes from immunoSEQ multiplex PCR, and its TCRdb copy is limited to in-frame clones, with some not included. The sample's table shows under 200,000 clones. Specimen: PBMCs. All receptors come from a man aged 30 to 45 in good health and CMV-seronegative. The CDR3 runs from the conserved cysteine through the conserved F or W. The D gene is left open where the match is weak.

>.|TRBJ2-1|TRBV5-6
TGTGCCAGCAGCTTGAGATCTGCGACCTACAATGAGCAGTTCTTC
CASSLRSATYNEQFF
>TRBD2|TRBJ2-3|TRBV7-3
TGTGCCAGCAGCTTATTGGGGAGAGCGGGAGGGCCGGGAGATACGCAGTATTTT
CASSLLGRAGGPGDTQYF
>TRBD1|TRBJ2-7|TRBV6-6
TGTGCCAGCAGAGGGACAGGGGACTACGAGCAGTACTTC
CASRGTGDYEQYF
>TRBD1|TRBJ1-4|TRBV5-1
TGCGCCAGCAGCTTGGGACAGGGGCGTACTGAAAAACTGTTTTTT
CASSLGQGRTEKLFF
>.|TRBJ2-1|TRBV14
TGTGCCAGCAGCCAAGAGTCGGGAGTTTATTACAATGAGCAGTTCTTC
CASSQESGVYYNEQFF
>.|TRBJ2-1|TRBV18
TGTGCCAGCTCACCCCAGGGTGTTGTGAATGAGCAGTTCTTC
CASSPQGVVNEQFF
>.|TRBJ1-2|TRBV7-9
TGTGCCAGCAGCTTATCTACGTTAGCTAACTATGGCTACACCTTC
CASSLSTLANYGYTF
>.|TRBJ1-1|TRBV7-9
TGTGCCAGCAGCGTCACACAGAACACTGAAGCTTTCTTT
CASSVTQNTEAFF
>.|TRBJ1-3|TRBV10-1
TGCGCCAGCAGCGGGAACGAGCAGGGGTATAACTCTGGAAACACCATATATTTT
CASSGNEQGYNSGNTIYF
>TRBD1|TRBJ1-2|TRBV27
TGTGCCAGCAGTACCCGGACAGGCTATGGCTACACCTTC
CASSTRTGYGYTF
>.|TRBJ1-1|TRBV19
TGTGCCAGTAGTCCCCACAGAACGAACACTGAAGCTTTCTTT
CASSPHRTNTEAFF
>TRBD1|TRBJ2-7|TRBV7-9
TGTGCCAGCAGCTCAGGACAGGGAGACTACGAGCAGTACTTC
CASSSGQGDYEQYF
>TRBD1|TRBJ1-1|TRBV11-2
TGTGCCAGCAGCTCCCGGGACAGACTACTACTCATGAACACTGAAGCTTTCTTT
CASSSRDRLLLMNTEAFF
>.|TRBJ2-7|TRBV11-3
TGTGCCAGCAGCTCCGGAGGGGCTGGAGCTATCTACGAGCAGTACTTC
CASSSGGAGAIYEQYF
>.|TRBJ1-2|TRBV5-6
TGTGCCAGCAGCGCCCTATGGGGCTACACCTTC
CASSALWGYTF
>.|TRBJ1-1|TRBV29-1
TGCAGCGTTGTAAGATGGCAGGAACGGAAAGCTTTCTTT
CSVVRWQERKAFF
>TRBD2|TRBJ2-1|TRBV15
TGTGCCACCAGCAAACTCGGGACTAGCGGGAACTCCTACAATGAGCAGTTCTTC
CATSKLGTSGNSYNEQFF
>.|TRBJ2-7|TRBV28
TGTGCCAGCAGCCGGGGCTCCTACGAGCAGTACTTC
CASSRGSYEQYF
>.|TRBJ2-3|TRBV15
TGTGCCACCAGCACAAGACAAGGCACAGATACGCAGTATTTT
CATSTRQGTDTQYF
>.|TRBJ1-1|TRBV10-2
TGCGCCAGCAGTGAGATTTTGGTAACAGGGATTGAAGCTTTCTTT
CASSEILVTGIEAFF
>TRBD1|TRBJ1-6|TRBV10-3
TGTGCCATCAGTGAGTCACAGGGGAATTCACCCCTCCACTTT
CAISESQGNSPLHF
>.|TRBJ2-6|TRBV7-3
TGTGCCAGCAGCTTAAGGGCGGGGCAAGGGGCATCTGGGGCCAACGTCCTGACTTTC
CASSLRAGQGASGANVLTF
>TRBD2|TRBJ2-7|TRBV7-2
TGTGCCAGCACCCCTGGGGGACTAGCCTCCTACGAGCAGTACTTC
CASTPGGLASYEQYF
>TRBD1|TRBJ1-3|TRBV18
TGTGCCAGCTCACCCACCGGGACAGGCGAGGGAAACACCATATATTTT
CASSPTGTGEGNTIYF
>TRBD1|TRBJ2-7|TRBV4-1
TGCGCCAGCCGGGGACAGAGCTACGAGCAGTACTTC
CASRGQSYEQYF
>TRBD1|TRBJ1-5|TRBV5-1
TGCGCCAGCAGCTTGGGGACAGGGGGACAGCCCCAGCATTTT
CASSLGTGGQPQHF
>TRBD1|TRBJ2-7|TRBV18
TGTGCCAGCTCATCCTTGGGATTACAGGGGATCCAGTACTTC
CASSSLGLQGIQYF
>.|TRBJ1-2|TRBV27
TGTGCCAGCAGCTCTCCCGCGGGGGGACGAAGTTCGGGCTACACCTTC
CASSSPAGGRSSGYTF
>TRBD1|TRBJ1-2|TRBV6-1
TGTGCCAGCAGTGAAGTTCAGGGGGCCTATGGCTACACCTTC
CASSEVQGAYGYTF
>.|TRBJ1-5|TRBV15
TGTGCCACCAGCGCCGGACATGATCAGCCCCAGCATTTT
CATSAGHDQPQHF
>.|TRBJ1-5|TRBV28
TGTGCCAGCAGCCAAAAAATAACCCAGGGCGTACTCAATCAGCCCCAGCATTTT
CASSQKITQGVLNQPQHF
>.|TRBJ2-3|TRBV7-2
TGTGCCAGCAGGCGTGAAACAGATACGCAGTATTTT
CASRRETDTQYF
>.|TRBJ2-5|TRBV7-7
TGTGCCAGCAGCTTAGACTATGTGGAGACCCAGTACTTC
CASSLDYVETQYF
>.|TRBJ2-7|TRBV27
TGTGCCAGCAGAAAGGGGCAATACGAGCAGTACTTC
CASRKGQYEQYF
>TRBD2|TRBJ2-1|TRBV7-8
TGTGCCAGCAGCTTAGTCTTAGCGGGAGAATCCTACAATGAGCAGTTCTTC
CASSLVLAGESYNEQFF
>.|TRBJ2-4|TRBV5-4
TGTGCCAGCAGCTTCGGAGGGAAAAAAAACATTCAGTACTTC
CASSFGGKKNIQYF
>.|TRBJ1-6|TRBV6-1
TGTGCCAGCCGACCCCTGGGGAGGGGGGATTCACCCCTCCACTTT
CASRPLGRGDSPLHF
>.|TRBJ2-2|TRBV9
TGTGCCAGCAGCAGAGACAGAAACACCGGGGAGCTGTTTTTT
CASSRDRNTGELFF
>TRBD1|TRBJ2-1|TRBV7-7
TGTGCCAGCAGCCCGACAGGGCATGAGCAGTTCTTC
CASSPTGHEQFF